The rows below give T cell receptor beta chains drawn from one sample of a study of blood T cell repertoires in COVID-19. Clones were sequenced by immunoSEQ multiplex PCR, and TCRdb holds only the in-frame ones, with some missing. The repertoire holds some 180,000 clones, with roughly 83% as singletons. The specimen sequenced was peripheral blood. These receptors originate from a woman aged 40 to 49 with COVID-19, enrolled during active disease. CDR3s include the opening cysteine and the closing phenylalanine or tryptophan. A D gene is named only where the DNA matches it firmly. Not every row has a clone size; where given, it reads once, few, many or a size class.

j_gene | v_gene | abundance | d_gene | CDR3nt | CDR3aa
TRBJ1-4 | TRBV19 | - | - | TGTGCCAGCTGCCAGTCTTATGAAAAACTGTTTTTT | CASCQSYEKLFF
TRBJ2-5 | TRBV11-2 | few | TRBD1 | TGTGCCAGCACCCCGGGACAGGGGATGACCCAGTACTTC | CASTPGQGMTQYF
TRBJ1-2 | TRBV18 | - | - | TGTGCCAGCTCTTCCGGGACACTTAACTATGGCTACACCTTC | CASSSGTLNYGYTF
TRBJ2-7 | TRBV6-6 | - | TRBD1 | TGTGCCAGCAGTTCCACGGGACAGATCTACGAGCAGTACTTC | CASSSTGQIYEQYF
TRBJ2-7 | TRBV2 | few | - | TGTGCCAGCAGTTCGGGACTTAACTCCTACGAGCAGTACTTC | CASSSGLNSYEQYF
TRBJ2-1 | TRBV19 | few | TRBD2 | TGTGCCAGTAGCGGACTAGCGGGAGGGCGCTTGTACAATGAGCAGTTCTTC | CASSGLAGGRLYNEQFF
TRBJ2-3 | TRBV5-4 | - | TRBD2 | TGTGCCAGCAGCTTGGAGATATTTAGCGGGAGAAAGGAAGATACGCAGTATTTT | CASSLEIFSGRKEDTQYF
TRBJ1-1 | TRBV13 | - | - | TGTGCCAGCAGCCCCCACAGGGTAAACACTGAAGCTTTCTTT | CASSPHRVNTEAFF
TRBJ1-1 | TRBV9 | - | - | TGTGCCAGCAGCTTCCTAGGACAGCCCGACACTGAAGCTTTCTTT | CASSFLGQPDTEAFF
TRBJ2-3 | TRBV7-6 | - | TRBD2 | TGTGCCAGCAGCTTAAATAGCGGGGGCCGCACAGATACGCAGTATTTT | CASSLNSGGRTDTQYF
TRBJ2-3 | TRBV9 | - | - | TGTGCCAGCAGCGTCGGGACATACAACACAGATACGCAGTATTTT | CASSVGTYNTDTQYF
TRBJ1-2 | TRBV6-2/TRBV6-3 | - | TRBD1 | TGTGCCAGCAGTTACTCCCTTCACAGGGGGAGCGGCTACACCTTC | CASSYSLHRGSGYTF
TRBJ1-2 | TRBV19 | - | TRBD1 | TGTGCCAGTAGTATATCCGGGACAGGGCTTAACTATGGCTACACCTTC | CASSISGTGLNYGYTF
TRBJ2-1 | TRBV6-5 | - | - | TGTGCCAGCAGTCACGCCGGGACTTCCTACAATGAGCAGTTCTTC | CASSHAGTSYNEQFF
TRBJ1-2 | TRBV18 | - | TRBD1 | TGTGCCAGCTCCAAACTGGAACAGGGGACGGGCTATGGCTACACCTTC | CASSKLEQGTGYGYTF
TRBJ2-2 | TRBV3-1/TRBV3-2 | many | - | TGTGCCAGCAGCCAAGTTCTGAACACCGGGGAGCTGTTTTTT | CASSQVLNTGELFF
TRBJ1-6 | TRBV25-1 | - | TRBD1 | TGTGCCAGCAGTGGGACAGGATCTAATTCACCCCTCCACTTT | CASSGTGSNSPLHF
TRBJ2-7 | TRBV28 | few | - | TGTGCCATGGGGGGAACTTCTTTAGGGGAGCAGTACTTC | CAMGGTSLGEQYF
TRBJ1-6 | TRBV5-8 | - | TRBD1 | TGTGCCAGCAGCTATGGAACAGGGGCTTTATATAATTCACCCCTCCACTTT | CASSYGTGALYNSPLHF
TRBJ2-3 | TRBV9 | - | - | TGTGCCAGCAGCGCCATAGACACAGATACGCAGTATTTT | CASSAIDTDTQYF
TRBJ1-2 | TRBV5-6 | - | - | TGTGCCAGCAGCTTCTGGGGGCAGCTGACCTATGGCTACACCTTC | CASSFWGQLTYGYTF
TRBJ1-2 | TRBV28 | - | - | TGTGCCAGCAGTCCCCCTCTATCAAGCTATGGCTACACCTTC | CASSPPLSSYGYTF
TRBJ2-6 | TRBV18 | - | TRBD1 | TGTGCCAGCTCACAAGACAGGGCTGGGGCCAACGTCCTGACTTTC | CASSQDRAGANVLTF
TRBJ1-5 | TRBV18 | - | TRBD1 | TGTGCCAGCTCACCGACAGGGCCCCTTCGAGATCAGCCCCAGCATTTT | CASSPTGPLRDQPQHF
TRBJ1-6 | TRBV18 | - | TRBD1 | TGTGCCAGCTCACTCAAACAGGGGGTCGGAAATTCACCCCTCCACTTT | CASSLKQGVGNSPLHF
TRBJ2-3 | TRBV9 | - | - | TGTGCCAGCAGCGTAGGCCCAGGGCGACCGCCCCCGATTAGCACAGATACGCAGTATTTT | CASSVGPGRPPPISTDTQYF
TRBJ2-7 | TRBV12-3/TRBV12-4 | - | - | TGTGCCAGCAGTCGGGGAACTTACGAGCAGTACTTC | CASSRGTYEQYF
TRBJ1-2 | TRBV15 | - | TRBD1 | TGTGCCACCAGCTTCCCGGACAGGGACTATGGCTACACCTTC | CATSFPDRDYGYTF
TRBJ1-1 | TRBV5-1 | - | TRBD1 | TGCGCCAGCAGCGCCGCGACAGGGATGAACACTGAAGCTTTCTTT | CASSAATGMNTEAFF
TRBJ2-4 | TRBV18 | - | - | TGTGCCAGCTCACCTCCGCAGGGGCACATTCAGTACTTC | CASSPPQGHIQYF
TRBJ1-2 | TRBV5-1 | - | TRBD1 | TGCGCCAGCAGCTTCGGAGACAGGGCGCGCTATGGCTACACCTTC | CASSFGDRARYGYTF
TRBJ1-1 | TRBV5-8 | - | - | TGTGCCAGCAGCCTGATCATGATAAGCCTCACTGAAGCTTTCTTT | CASSLIMISLTEAFF
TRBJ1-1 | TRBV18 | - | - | TGTGCCAGCTCACCTAGGACAGTCGACACTGAAGCTTTCTTT | CASSPRTVDTEAFF
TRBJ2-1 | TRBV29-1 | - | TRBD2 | TGCAGCGTGGGGACTAGCGGACCGGATGAGCAGTTCTTC | CSVGTSGPDEQFF
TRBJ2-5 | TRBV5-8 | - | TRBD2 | TGTGCCAGCAGCCCGGGGAAACTAGCGGGAGGGGAGACCCAGTACTTC | CASSPGKLAGGETQYF
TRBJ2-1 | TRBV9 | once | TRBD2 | TGTGCCAGCAGCGGCGGACTAGCGGCCAACTCCTACAATGAGCAGTTCTTC | CASSGGLAANSYNEQFF
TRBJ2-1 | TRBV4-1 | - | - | TGCGCCACCGGCACCCTAGGATCCAATGAGCAGTTCTTC | CATGTLGSNEQFF
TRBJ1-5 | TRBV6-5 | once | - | TGTGCCAGCGCAGGGGCAGGGAATCAGCCCCAGCATTTT | CASAGAGNQPQHF
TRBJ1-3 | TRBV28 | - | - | TGTGCCAGCAGTTTAGTCCGCGGGGATGGAAACACCATATATTTT | CASSLVRGDGNTIYF
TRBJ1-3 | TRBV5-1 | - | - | TGCGCCAGCAGCGATCAGGGTACTGGAAACACCATATATTTT | CASSDQGTGNTIYF
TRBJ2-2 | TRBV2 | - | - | TGTGCCAGCAGTGACCTGCAGGGCGGAACCGGGGAGCTGTTTTTT | CASSDLQGGTGELFF
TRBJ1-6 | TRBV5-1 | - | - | TGCGCCAGCAGCTTGGTAAACAGGATAGAACCACCCCTCCACTTT | CASSLVNRIEPPLHF
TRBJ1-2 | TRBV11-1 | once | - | TGTGCCAGCAGCTCCAAACAGGGCCTCTATGGCTACACCTTC | CASSSKQGLYGYTF
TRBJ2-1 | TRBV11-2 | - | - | TGTGCCAGCAGTCCCCCGGGATTTGAGCAGTTCTTC | CASSPPGFEQFF
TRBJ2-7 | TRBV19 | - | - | TGTGCCAGTAGTATAGCCTCGACAGGTTCCTACGAGCAGTACTTC | CASSIASTGSYEQYF
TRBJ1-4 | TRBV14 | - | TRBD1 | TGTGCCAGCAGCCAAGGAATGTCAGGGGGCTACGAAAAACTGTTTTTT | CASSQGMSGGYEKLFF
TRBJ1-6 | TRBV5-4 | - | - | TGTGCCAGCAGCCCGGGTATTTCACCCCTCCACTTT | CASSPGISPLHF
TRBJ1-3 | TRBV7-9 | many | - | TGTGCCAGCAGCTTAGCAACAGGGTCTGGAAACACCATATATTTT | CASSLATGSGNTIYF
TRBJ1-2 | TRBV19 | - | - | TGTGCCAGTAGTATAGCCAGGAATAACTATGGCTACACCTTC | CASSIARNNYGYTF
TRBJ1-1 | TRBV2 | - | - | TGTGCCAGCATGCCCGGCAGGGTGAACACTGAAGCTTTCTTT | CASMPGRVNTEAFF
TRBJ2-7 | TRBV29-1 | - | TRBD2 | TGCAGCGTTGTCAGTGGACTAGCGGGAGTCTACGAGCAGTACTTC | CSVVSGLAGVYEQYF